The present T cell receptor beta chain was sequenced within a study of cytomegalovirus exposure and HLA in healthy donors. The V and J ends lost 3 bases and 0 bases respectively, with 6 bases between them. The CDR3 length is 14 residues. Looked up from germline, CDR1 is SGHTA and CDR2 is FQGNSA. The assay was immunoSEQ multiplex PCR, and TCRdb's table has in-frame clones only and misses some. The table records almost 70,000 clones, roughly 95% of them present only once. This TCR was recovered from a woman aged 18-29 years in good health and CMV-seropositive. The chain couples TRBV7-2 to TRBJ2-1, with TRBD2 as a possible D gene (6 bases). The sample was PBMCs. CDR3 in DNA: TGTGCCAGCAGCTTGGACTACTCCTACAATGAGCAGTTCTTC. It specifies CASSLDYSYNEQFF.